Shown below are 8 T cell receptor beta chains from a single sample sequenced in a study of T cells in Graves' hyperthyroidism and ophthalmopathy (dated by TCRdb to the late 2010s). To prepare the library, multiplex PCR was applied. The listed sequencing device is Illumina HiSeq 2000. TCR beta CDR3 regions were amplified from RNA transcripts. The first round of RT-PCR for the TCR CDR3 was performed with the HTBI primer set and the Qiagen OneStep RT-PCR kit. The raw public reads went through TCRdb reprocessing: fastp at Q25, MiXCR clone calling, in-frame beta chains kept. Identical CDR3 proteins give one entry, which carries the most common genes and DNA. Present in this sample are 300,000 to 450,000 distinct CDR3 sequences, about 14% of which were seen just once. About 20% of the sample is in the top ten clones. Sequenced sample: blood. The receptors were sampled from a young woman with Graves' ophthalmopathy.

This clonotype was counted only a few times. The chain carries TRBV19 and TRBJ2-1; 7 nucleotides match TRBD1. The CDR3 spans 14 residues. In germline, CDR1 is LNHDA, CDR2 SQIVND (reference sequence). After removal of 3 bases from V and 4 bases from J, the junction contained 3 bases not matched to a gene. CDR3 nucleotide sequence: TGTGCCAGTAGTATCGAGACAGGGTACAATGAGCAGTTCTTC. Its protein product is CASSIETGYNEQFF.

The chain carries TRBV6-1 and TRBJ2-5; 15 nucleotides align to TRBD2. This CDR3 contains 15 residues. The V gene end was trimmed by 7 bases and the J gene end by 5 bases; junction bases not matched to a gene: 5. Germline loops: CDR1 MNHNS, CDR2 SASEGT. The CDR3 DNA sequence: TGTGCCAGCAAAAGGACTAGCGGGGGGGCGGAGACCCAGTACTTC. Translated, it gives CASKRTSGGAETQYF.

This clonotype was seen many times. This chain links TRBV12-3 or TRBV12-4 with TRBJ2-4; D might be TRBD1 (6 bases). V was clipped by 6 bases and J by 6 bases, with 15 bases between them. The CDR3 spans 14 residues. The DNA for the CDR3 is TGTGCCAGCAGCCCCCCGACAGGAAGAAACATTCAGTACTTC. It translates to CASSPPTGRNIQYF.

The rearrangement joins TRBV20-1 to TRBJ2-1, with D tentatively TRBD1 or TRBD2 (5 bases each). The V gene's germline CDR1 is DFQATT and CDR2 SNEGSKA (reference sequence). The CDR3 is 14 residues long. V was trimmed by 2 bases and J by 6 bases, leaving 14 bases between them. The CDR3 sequence: CSARPLGPGNEQFF. The CDR3 coding sequence is TGCAGTGCTAGACCATTGGGACCCGGCAATGAGCAGTTCTTC.

This clonotype was found many times. This sequence joins TRBV6-1 and TRBJ2-7; 7 bases agree with TRBD1. Trimming cost V 4 bases and J 0 bases; bases outside gene matches: 6. Germline values: CDR1 MNHNS, CDR2 SASEGT. The CDR3 is 15 residues long. CDR3 sequence: CASSGLRDSSYEQYF. CDR3 DNA sequence: TGTGCCAGCAGTGGCCTCCGGGACAGCTCCTACGAGCAGTACTTC.

Ten or more counts support this clonotype. V is TRBV19 and J is TRBJ1-1; a weak D match, TRBD1 (6 bases). The length of the CDR3 is 14 residues. V lost 0 bases, J lost 7 bases, and 12 bases lay in between. Germline V gives CDR1 LNHDA, CDR2 SQIVND (reference sequence). This CDR3 reads CASSIEPGDVEAFF. CDR3 in DNA: TGTGCCAGTAGTATAGAACCAGGGGACGTTGAAGCTTTCTTT.

This clonotype was seen ten or more times. The V and J genes are TRBV20-1 and TRBJ2-7; TRBD1 is a possible D gene (6 bases). V lost 2 bases and J lost 1, with 12 bases in between. CDR3 size: 14 residues. Germline V gene lookup returns CDR1 DFQATT and CDR2 SNEGSKA (reference sequence). CDR3 DNA sequence: TGCAGTGCTAGATACCCCGGGACATCCTACGAGCAGTACTTC. This codes for CSARYPGTSYEQYF.

The rearrangement links TRBV29-1 to TRBJ1-1; D is undetermined. Germline V lookup: CDR1 SQVTM, CDR2 ANQGSEA. Trimming removed 3 bases at V and 2 bases at J, with 10 bases between. This CDR3 is 13 amino acids long. The CDR3 protein is CSVDGRTNTEAFF. CDR3 in DNA: TGCAGCGTTGATGGCAGGACTAACACTGAAGCTTTCTTT.